These 19 T cell receptor beta chains came from one sample sequenced in a study of shared clonotypes between healthy human individuals. Sequenced by immunoSEQ multiplex PCR; TCRdb stores in-frame clones only, minus some. The sample has about 1,900,000 clones, about 95% seen once. Naive CD8 isolation took CD45RO-negative cells positively selected for CCR7 and excluded terminally differentiated effector memory CD45RA+ cells. Sequences were obtained from naive CD8+ T cells sorted from blood. The receptors derive from a man between 18 and 29 years old in good health.

As for this clone: Other nucleotide sequences from this sample produce the same CDR3. The chain has TRBV9 and TRBJ2-7; D call uncertain. Trimming took off 0 bases at V and 3 bases at J, with 4 bases between the two ends. The V gene's germline CDR1 is SGDLS and CDR2 YYNGEE. This CDR3 is 12 amino acids long. The CDR3 sequence: CASSVEGYEQYF. Written as DNA, the CDR3 is TGTGCCAGCAGCGTAGAGGGCTACGAGCAGTACTTC.

This clone was detected only a few times. The chain couples TRBV28 to TRBJ1-6, with 7 bases identical to TRBD1. Unmatched junction bases numbered 5, after V lost 3 bases and J lost 12 bases. The length of the CDR3 is 13 residues. Germline CDR1 reads MDHEN; CDR2 reads SYDVKM. DNA of the CDR3: TGTGCCAGCAGTTTCCAGGGGGTGAAACCCCTCCACTTT. Its protein is CASSFQGVKPLHF.

The rearrangement links TRBV27 to TRBJ2-7; D perhaps matches TRBD2 (6 bases). V dropped 5 bases and J dropped 6 bases, with 11 bases sitting between them. The CDR3 has 12 amino acids. Germline V gives CDR1 MNHEY, CDR2 SMNVEV (reference sequence). CDR3 DNA sequence: TGTGCCAGCAGTCACGGCGGGGTCGAGCAGTACTTC. Translated, it gives CASSHGGVEQYF.

The rearrangement joins TRBV28 to TRBJ1-4; no clear D gene. The V end was cut by 6 bases, the J end by 0 bases, with 11 bases between. The germline CDR1 and CDR2 sequences are MDHEN and SYDVKM. The CDR3 extends over 15 amino acids. CDR3 in amino acids: CASSQLLATNEKLFF. CDR3 in DNA: TGTGCCAGCAGCCAATTACTTGCAACTAATGAAAAACTGTTTTTT.

The V call is TRBV9, the J call TRBJ1-2; 10 bases are a match to TRBD1. With 3 bases clipped from V and 0 bases from J, the junction kept 8 bases outside the gene matches. This CDR3 contains 17 residues. The germline V gene encodes CDR1 SGDLS and CDR2 YYNGEE. This chain's CDR3 is CASSGPGTGETNYGYTF. In DNA form, the CDR3 reads TGTGCCAGCAGCGGCCCCGGGACAGGGGAGACTAACTATGGCTACACCTTC.

The chain carries TRBV11-2 and TRBJ2-5; the match to TRBD1 covers 10 bases. V trimming: 5 bases; J trimming: 0 bases; junction bases outside the gene matches: 6. The CDR3 extends over 16 amino acids. CDR1 and CDR2 (germline): SGHAT, FQNNGV. Here the CDR3 reads CASSQTGGWYQETQYF. In DNA, the CDR3 is TGTGCCAGCAGCCAGACAGGGGGCTGGTACCAAGAGACCCAGTACTTC.

V and J are TRBV27 and TRBJ2-2, with no clear D. The germline V and J ends were trimmed by 0 bases and 4 bases, with 12 bases remaining between them. Germline V gene data show CDR1 as MNHEY and CDR2 as SMNVEV (reference sequence). The CDR3 is 16 amino acids. CDR3 amino acids: CASSLSDRDLTGELFF. DNA for the CDR3: TGTGCCAGCAGTTTATCGGATAGGGATCTCACCGGGGAGCTGTTTTTT.

This chain links TRBV10-1 with TRBJ2-2; the D gene is possibly TRBD1 (6 bases). V was pared by 9 bases and J by 6 bases, with 38 bases between. The germline gives CDR1 WNHNN, CDR2 SYGVQD (reference sequence). This CDR3 region has 21 residues. The CDR3 bases are TGCGCCAGACGTACAGGGCTGAGAGGTGTCAAACTAGTAATGTCACCCGGGGAGCTGTTTTTT. Translation gives CARRTGLRGVKLVMSPGELFF.

This chain links TRBV5-4 with TRBJ1-4; D is unresolved. V gave up 4 bases and J gave up 4 bases, with 11 bases separating them. The CDR3 length is 14 residues. Per the germline V gene, CDR1 is SGHNT and CDR2 is YYREEE (reference sequence). The CDR3 coding sequence is TGTGCCAGCAGCGACGGACTGGTTAATGAAAAACTGTTTTTT. Translating gives CASSDGLVNEKLFF.

This chain links TRBV2 with TRBJ2-7, with 7 bases lining up with TRBD2. CDR1 SNHLY and CDR2 FYNNEI come from the germline V gene. J lost 7 bases, V lost 4 bases, and 7 bases had no gene match. This CDR3 is 13 amino acids long. The CDR3 DNA is TGTGCCAGCAGTGGCCCTATACTAGCGGAGCAGTACTTC. It is translated as CASSGPILAEQYF.

J is TRBJ2-7 and V is TRBV30; D call uncertain. This CDR3 has 13 amino acids. Trimming removed 1 base at V and 0 bases at J, with 7 bases between. Per germline, CDR1 GTSNPN and CDR2 SVGIG (reference sequence). The CDR3 protein is CAWSAASSYEQYF. CDR3 DNA sequence: TGTGCCTGGAGTGCAGCCAGCTCCTACGAGCAGTACTTC.

The rearrangement joins TRBV7-9 to TRBJ2-7, with D perhaps matching TRBD1 or TRBD2 (6 bases each). The CDR3 has 14 residues. The germline gives CDR1 SEHNR, CDR2 FQNEAQ (reference sequence). Trimming pared 3 bases from V and 3 bases from J, leaving 12 bases between. The CDR3 DNA follows: TGTGCCAGCAGCTTCTCTGAGGGGGGCTACGAGCAGTACTTC. Residues: CASSFSEGGYEQYF.

Only one count was recorded for this clone. The chain is built from TRBV7-9 and TRBJ2-2; D uncertain. CDR1 and CDR2 from the germline V gene are SEHNR and FQNEAQ (reference sequence). Trimming took 1 base from V and 10 from J, leaving 10 bases between them. The length of the CDR3 is 13 residues. In DNA, the CDR3 is TGTGCCAGCAGCTTAGGGGCCTTGGTGGAGCTGTTTTTT. Translation: CASSLGALVELFF. The full variable domain, with the rest looked up from reference TRBV7-9 and TRBJ2-2, is DTGVSQNPRHKITKRGQNVTFRCDPISEHNRLYWYRQTLGQGPEFLTYFQNEAQLEKSRLLSDRFSAERPKGSFSTLEIQRTEQGDSAMYLCASSLGALVELFFGEGSRLTVL.

The V and J genes are TRBV6-5 and TRBJ1-2, with D possibly being TRBD1 (5 bases). Trimming left V 3 bases short and J 4 bases short, with 12 bases between. This CDR3 is 14 amino acids long. In germline, CDR1 is MNHEY, CDR2 SVGAGI. The chain's CDR3 is CASSYHSRGYGYTF. CDR3 sequence (DNA): TGTGCCAGCAGTTATCACAGTAGGGGCTATGGCTACACCTTC.

J is TRBJ2-3 and V is TRBV5-4; 15 positions match TRBD2. Germline V gives CDR1 SGHNT, CDR2 YYREEE (reference sequence). J lost 5 bases, V lost 4 bases, and 2 bases had no gene match. The CDR3 is 15 amino acids. The CDR3 nucleotides read TGTGCCAGCAGCCCGGGACTAGCGGGGGGAGATACGCAGTATTTT. As protein: CASSPGLAGGDTQYF. The full variable domain, with the rest looked up from reference TRBV5-4 and TRBJ2-3, is ETGVTQSPTHLIKTRGQQVTLRCSSQSGHNTVSWYQQALGQGPQFIFQYYREEENGRGNFPPRFSGLQFPNYSSELNVNALELDDSALYLCASSPGLAGGDTQYFGPGTRLTVL.

The chain couples TRBV6-5 to TRBJ2-3; D is tentatively TRBD1 or TRBD2 (5 bases each). V was pared by 1 base and J by 6 bases, with 14 bases between. The CDR3 is 15 amino acids. The germline gives CDR1 MNHEY, CDR2 SVGAGI. The CDR3 DNA sequence: TGTGCCAGCAGTTACTTGGGGCTCGGCGGGGATACGCAGTATTTT. This codes for CASSYLGLGGDTQYF.

The chain couples TRBV2 to TRBJ2-7; either TRBD1 or TRBD2 may fit D (5 bases each). The V and J ends lost 9 bases and 3 bases respectively, with 12 bases between them. The CDR3 covers 12 residues. Looked up from germline, CDR1 is SNHLY and CDR2 is FYNNEI. This chain's CDR3 is CARGTENYEQYF. The CDR3 DNA reads as TGTGCCAGGGGGACGGAGAACTACGAGCAGTACTTC.

Notes on this clone: Other DNA sequences in this specimen translate into the identical CDR3. Here the CDR3 reads CASIVGTEAFF. CDR3 nucleotide sequence: TGTGCCAGCATAGTCGGGACTGAAGCTTTCTTT. This chain joins TRBV6-1 and TRBJ1-1; no firm D call. Trimming removed 7 bases from V and 5 bases from J, with 8 bases in between. This CDR3 has 11 residues. In germline, CDR1 is MNHNS, CDR2 SASEGT.

As regards this clone: A much bigger clone sits one base away, suggesting this may be a read error. The rearrangement links TRBV5-8 to TRBJ2-5; D call uncertain. This CDR3 region has 11 residues. Germline CDR1 is SGHTS and CDR2 is YDEGEE. V was shortened by 0 bases and J by 7 bases, with 4 bases between the two germline ends. CDR3: CASSLGVTQYF. In DNA form, the CDR3 reads TGTGCCAGCAGCTTGGGGGTGACCCAGTACTTC.